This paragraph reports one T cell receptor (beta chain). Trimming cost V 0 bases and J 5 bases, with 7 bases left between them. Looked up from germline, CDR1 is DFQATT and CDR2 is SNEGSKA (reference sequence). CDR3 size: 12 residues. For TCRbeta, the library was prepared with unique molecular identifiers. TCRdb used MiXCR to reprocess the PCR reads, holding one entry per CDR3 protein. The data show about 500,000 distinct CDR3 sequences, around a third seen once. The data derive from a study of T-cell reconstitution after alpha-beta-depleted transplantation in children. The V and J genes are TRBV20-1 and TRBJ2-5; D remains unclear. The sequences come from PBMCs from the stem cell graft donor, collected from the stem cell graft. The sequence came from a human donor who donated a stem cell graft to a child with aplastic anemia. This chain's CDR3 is CSARDGRETQYF. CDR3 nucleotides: TGCAGTGCTAGAGATGGGCGGGAGACCCAGTACTTC.